These 25 T cell receptor beta chains were all obtained from the same sample, sequenced in a study of T cell responses to AZD1222 COVID-19 vaccine. Only in-frame clones appear in the TCRdb table, and some are missing; sequencing was by immunoSEQ multiplex PCR. The sample comprises nearly 90,000 clones, around 88% of which are singletons, and 9% to 12% rests with the top ten. Specimen: peripheral blood, collected on day 0 of MenACWY control vaccination. The origin of the receptors is an adult in good health.

This rearrangement joins TRBV2 to TRBJ1-4; 7 positions agree with TRBD1. Germline lookup yields CDR1 SNHLY and CDR2 FYNNEI. J was trimmed by 4 bases and V by 3 bases; bases with no gene match: 5. CDR3 length: 15 amino acids. The CDR3: CASSDLPGGNEKLFF. The CDR3 nucleotides are TGTGCCAGCAGTGATCTTCCAGGGGGTAATGAAAAACTGTTTTTT.

The chain employs TRBV7-2 and TRBJ1-6, with no clear D. The CDR3 loop spans 15 amino acids. Looked up from germline, CDR1 is SGHTA and CDR2 is FQGNSA. Trimming shortened V by 5 bases and J by 0 bases, and 8 bases separated the two germline ends. CDR3 sequence: CASSPVNSYNSPLHF. DNA of the CDR3: TGTGCCAGCAGCCCAGTGAACTCCTATAATTCACCCCTCCACTTT.

The CDR3 spells CASSLAARTSGQETQYF. As DNA, the CDR3 is TGTGCCAGCAGCTTGGCCGCCAGGACCTCCGGGCAAGAGACCCAGTACTTC. The gene calls are TRBV5-6 and TRBJ2-5, with D unclear. Germline assignment: CDR1 SGHDT and CDR2 YYEEEE. This CDR3 has 17 amino acids. Trimming took off 0 bases at V and 2 bases at J, with 17 bases between the two ends.

The rearrangement joins TRBV28 to TRBJ1-4; D may be TRBD1 (5 bases). The CDR3 has 16 amino acids. Germline lookup yields CDR1 MDHEN and CDR2 SYDVKM. Trimming cost V 4 bases and J 0 bases, with 12 bases left between them. CDR3 protein: CASSSQGRTTNEKLFF. DNA of the CDR3: TGTGCCAGCAGTTCCCAGGGCCGGACAACTAATGAAAAACTGTTTTTT.

The chain is built from TRBV6-1 and TRBJ1-6; no clear D. The V gene's germline CDR1 is MNHNS and CDR2 SASEGT. This CDR3 region has 16 residues. Trimming removed 3 bases at V and 0 bases at J, with 9 bases between. CDR3 sequence: CASSDRGSSYNSPLHF. In DNA form, the CDR3 reads TGTGCCAGCAGTGACCGTGGGTCCTCCTATAATTCACCCCTCCACTTT.

This clone was observed a single time. The chain couples TRBV2 to TRBJ1-1, with no clear D. V lost 8 bases and J lost 4, with 20 bases in between. The germline V gene encodes CDR1 SNHLY and CDR2 FYNNEI. This CDR3 is 15 amino acids long. CDR3 loop: CASGLGQQRATEAFF. CDR3 DNA: TGTGCCAGCGGCCTCGGGCAACAACGGGCCACTGAAGCTTTCTTT. Supplemented by reference TRBV2 and TRBJ1-1, the full variable domain reads EPEVTQTPSHQVTQMGQEVILRCVPISNHLYFYWYRQILGQKVEFLVSFYNNEISEKSEIFDDQFSVERPDGSNFTLKIRSTKLEDSAMYFCASGLGQQRATEAFFGQGTRLTVV.

The V gene is TRBV6-5, the J gene TRBJ1-2, with D tentatively TRBD1 (6 bases). The V end was cut by 6 bases, the J end by 3 bases, with 8 bases between. CDR3 length: 12 amino acids. In germline, CDR1 is MNHEY, CDR2 SVGAGI. The CDR3 DNA reads as TGTGCCAGCAGAGGACAGTACTATGGCTACACCTTC. Protein: CASRGQYYGYTF.

The chain uses TRBV5-1 and TRBJ2-7, with a weak D call TRBD2 (5 bases). Deletions cut 0 bases from V and 5 bases from J, with 9 bases between. Germline V gene sequence: CDR1 SGHRS, CDR2 YFSETQ. The CDR3 has 13 amino acids. Here the CDR3 reads CASSLVSGNEQYF. CDR3 sequence (DNA): TGCGCCAGCAGCTTGGTTTCGGGGAACGAGCAGTACTTC.

J is TRBJ1-1 and V is TRBV20-1; D not certain. The germline V gene encodes CDR1 DFQATT and CDR2 SNEGSKA (reference sequence). Trimming took off 3 bases at V and 5 bases at J, with 10 bases between the two ends. The CDR3 contains 12 residues. The CDR3 reads CSASLGVTEAFF. The CDR3 coding sequence is TGCAGTGCTAGTTTAGGAGTGACTGAAGCTTTCTTT.

This chain links TRBV28 with TRBJ1-5; no definite D call. The V gene lost 6 bases and the J gene lost 3 bases, with 30 bases spanning the gap. The CDR3 runs to 20 residues. Looked up from germline, CDR1 is MDHEN and CDR2 is SYDVKM. The CDR3 coding sequence is TGTGCCAGCAGACCAGGATACCGGTCCGATTCCCGAACCCCCAATCAGCCCCAGCATTTT. Protein: CASRPGYRSDSRTPNQPQHF.

The chain uses TRBV30 and TRBJ1-6; 10 bases align to TRBD1. Germline V gene sequence: CDR1 GTSNPN, CDR2 SVGIG (reference sequence). With V trimmed by 2 bases and J by 7 bases, 8 bases remained unmatched. The CDR3 is made up of 16 amino acids. The CDR3 DNA reads as TGTGCCTGGAGTTTGGGTGGGGGACAGGGGAATTCACCCCTCCACTTT. This translates into CAWSLGGGQGNSPLHF.

The chain recombines TRBV6-2 or TRBV6-3 with TRBJ2-7, with D perhaps matching TRBD1 (6 bases). The CDR3 consists of 14 residues. Germline lookup yields CDR1 MNHEY and CDR2 SVGEGT. V was cut by 2 bases and J by 0 bases, with 8 bases left in between. CDR3 DNA sequence: TGTGCCAGCAGTTACGGGACAAACTCCTACGAGCAGTACTTC. Amino acids: CASSYGTNSYEQYF.

This clone has just a few counts. The chain uses TRBV5-1 and TRBJ2-7; TRBD1 is a possible D gene (6 bases). CDR1 is SGHRS, CDR2 YFSETQ, per germline. Trimming took 4 bases from V and 0 from J, leaving 14 bases between them. This CDR3 is built from 15 residues. The CDR3 spells CASSPRQDTSYEQYF. As DNA, the CDR3 is TGCGCCAGCAGCCCCCGACAGGATACCTCCTACGAGCAGTACTTC.

In its sample, this clone was seen a few times. The rearrangement links TRBV25-1 to TRBJ2-5; D not certain. V shed 2 bases and J shed 4 bases, with 11 bases lying between them. CDR3 length: 14 amino acids. CDR1 MGHDK and CDR2 SYGVNS come from the germline V gene. CDR3 in DNA: TGTGCCAGCAGTGAAAGGGTGGGTCTAGAGACCCAGTACTTC. It yields the protein CASSERVGLETQYF.

The chain has TRBV30 and TRBJ2-7; D might be TRBD2 (6 bases). This CDR3 is 14 amino acids long. With 0 bases removed from V and 0 bases from J, the gap between germline ends came to 9 bases. Germline loops: CDR1 GTSNPN, CDR2 SVGIG (reference sequence). The CDR3 nucleotides read TGTGCCTGGAGTGTTGCGGGGACCTCCTACGAGCAGTACTTC. Translating it yields CAWSVAGTSYEQYF.

For this clone: An end of the junction does not agree with germline; a read error may underlie this. V is TRBV16 and J is TRBJ2-3, with 9 bases that match TRBD1. The CDR3 sequence is 14 residues long. Germline V CDR1 and CDR2: KGHSY, FQNENV. For the CDR3, the DNA is TGTGCCAGCAGCCACCGCCGGGACAGGGAGGTCCGGGATTTT. Translated, it gives CASSHRRDREVRDF.

The J gene is TRBJ1-1, the V gene TRBV6-2 or TRBV6-3, with D hard to call. The CDR3 runs 13 residues. CDR1 is MNHEY, CDR2 SVGEGT, per germline. Trimming took 2 bases from V and 3 from J, leaving 7 bases between them. CDR3 DNA: TGTGCCAGCAGTTACGACGGAGACACTGAAGCTTTCTTT. This codes for CASSYDGDTEAFF.

This sequence joins TRBV7-2 and TRBJ1-1, with D maybe TRBD1 (6 bases). This CDR3 has 14 residues. V was cut by 1 base and J by 3 bases, with 9 bases left in between. The V gene's germline CDR1 is SGHTA and CDR2 FQGNSA. CDR3 residues: CASSLGTAYTEAFF. CDR3 bases: TGTGCCAGCAGCTTAGGGACAGCTTACACTGAAGCTTTCTTT.

This clone was found a few times. The chain links TRBV6-6 to TRBJ2-3; TRBD2 matches at 9 bases. The V segment lost 6 bases and the J segment 2 bases; nucleotides outside the gene matches: 9. The CDR3 runs 16 residues. The germline CDR1 and CDR2 sequences are MNHNY and SVGAGI (reference sequence). CDR3 region: CASSPTSGGFTDTQYF. The CDR3 nucleotides are TGTGCCAGCAGCCCCACCAGCGGGGGGTTCACAGATACGCAGTATTTT.

The CDR3 DNA sequence: TGTGCCTACAGGGGCCGCTCCTCCTATAATTCACCCCTCCACTTT. Encoded protein: CAYRGRSSYNSPLHF. V usage is TRBV30 and J usage is TRBJ1-6; the match to TRBD1 covers 7 bases. The CDR3 loop spans 15 amino acids. The germline gives CDR1 GTSNPN, CDR2 SVGIG (reference sequence). With V trimmed by 7 bases and J by 0 bases, 6 bases remained unmatched.

The V and J genes are TRBV19 and TRBJ1-1, with unresolved D. V was shortened by 0 bases and J by 9 bases, with 11 bases between the two germline ends. This CDR3 region has 13 residues. Looked up from germline, CDR1 is LNHDA and CDR2 is SQIVND (reference sequence). CDR3 sequence: CASSIDTEEKAFF. The CDR3 nucleotides read TGTGCCAGTAGTATAGACACAGAAGAAAAAGCTTTCTTT. Full variable domain (rest looked up from reference TRBV19 and TRBJ1-1): DGGITQSPKYLFRKEGQNVTLSCEQNLNHDAMYWYRQDPGQGLRLIYYSQIVNDFQKGDIAEGYSVSREKKESFPLTVTSAQKNPTAFYLCASSIDTEEKAFFGQGTRLTVV.

CDR3 residues: CASSQGGPGNEQYF. The DNA of the CDR3 is TGCGCCAGCAGCCAAGGTGGGCCCGGGAACGAGCAGTACTTC. The V call is TRBV4-3, the J call TRBJ2-7; perhaps TRBD2 as D (5 bases). Germline lookup yields CDR1 LGHNA and CDR2 YSLEER. Trimming shortened V by 1 base and J by 5 bases, and 12 bases separated the two germline ends. The CDR3 covers 14 residues.

This chain joins TRBV28 and TRBJ1-4, with no clear D. Trimming removed 5 bases at V and 8 bases at J, with 9 bases between. The CDR3 has 12 residues. Germline CDR1 reads MDHEN; CDR2 reads SYDVKM. The CDR3 region has the DNA TGTGCCAGCAGTCCCCCTGGGGAAAAACTGTTTTTT. It is translated as CASSPPGEKLFF.

The chain carries TRBV6-5 and TRBJ2-1; the D is unclear. CDR3 length: 14 residues. V dropped 8 bases and J dropped 0 bases, with 11 bases sitting between them. CDR1 MNHEY and CDR2 SVGAGI come from the germline V gene. CDR3 sequence reads: CASRKVTSYNEQFF. For the CDR3, the DNA is TGTGCCAGCCGCAAGGTAACCTCCTACAATGAGCAGTTCTTC.

J is TRBJ2-3 and V is TRBV5-1, with D possibly TRBD2 on 6 matching bases. Deletions cut 3 bases from V and 2 bases from J, with 19 bases between. The germline CDR1 and CDR2 sequences are SGHRS and YFSETQ. This CDR3 comprises 17 residues. The DNA for the CDR3 is TGCGCCAGCAGCTATGGAGGGGTTGGACATATCACAGATACGCAGTATTTT. This translates into CASSYGGVGHITDTQYF.